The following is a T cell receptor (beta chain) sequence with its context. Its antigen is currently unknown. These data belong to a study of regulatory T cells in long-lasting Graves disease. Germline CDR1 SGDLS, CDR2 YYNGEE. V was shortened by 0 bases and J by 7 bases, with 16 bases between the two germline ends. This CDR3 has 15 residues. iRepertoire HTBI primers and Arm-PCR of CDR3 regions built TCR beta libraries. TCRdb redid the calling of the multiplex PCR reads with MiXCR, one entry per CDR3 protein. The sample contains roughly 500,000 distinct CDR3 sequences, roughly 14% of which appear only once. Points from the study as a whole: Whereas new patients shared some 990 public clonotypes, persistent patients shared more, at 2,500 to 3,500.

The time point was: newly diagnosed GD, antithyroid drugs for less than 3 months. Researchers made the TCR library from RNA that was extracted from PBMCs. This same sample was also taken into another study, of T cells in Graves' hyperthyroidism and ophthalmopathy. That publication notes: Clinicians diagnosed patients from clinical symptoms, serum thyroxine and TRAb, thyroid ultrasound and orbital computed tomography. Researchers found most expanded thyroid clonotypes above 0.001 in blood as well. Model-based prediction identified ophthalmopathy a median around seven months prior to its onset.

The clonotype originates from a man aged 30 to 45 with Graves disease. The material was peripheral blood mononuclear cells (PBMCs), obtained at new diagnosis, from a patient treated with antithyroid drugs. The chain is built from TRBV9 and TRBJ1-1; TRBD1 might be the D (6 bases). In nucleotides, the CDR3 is TGTGCCAGCAGCGTAGATTATACAGGGTATGATGAAGCTTTCTTT. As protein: CASSVDYTGYDEAFF.